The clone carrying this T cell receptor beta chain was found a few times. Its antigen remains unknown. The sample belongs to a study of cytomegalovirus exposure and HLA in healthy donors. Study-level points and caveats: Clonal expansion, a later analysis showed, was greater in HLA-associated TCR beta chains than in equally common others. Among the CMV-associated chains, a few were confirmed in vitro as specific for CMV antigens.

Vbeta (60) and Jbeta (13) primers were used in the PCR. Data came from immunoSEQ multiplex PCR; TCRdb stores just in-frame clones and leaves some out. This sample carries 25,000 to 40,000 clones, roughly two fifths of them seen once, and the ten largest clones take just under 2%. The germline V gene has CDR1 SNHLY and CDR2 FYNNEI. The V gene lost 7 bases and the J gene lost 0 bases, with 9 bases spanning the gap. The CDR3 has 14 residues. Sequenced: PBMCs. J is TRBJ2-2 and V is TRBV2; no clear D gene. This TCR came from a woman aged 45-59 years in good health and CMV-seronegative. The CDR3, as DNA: TGTGCCAGCAAGACTGTAGCGAACACCGGGGAGCTGTTTTTT. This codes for CASKTVANTGELFF.